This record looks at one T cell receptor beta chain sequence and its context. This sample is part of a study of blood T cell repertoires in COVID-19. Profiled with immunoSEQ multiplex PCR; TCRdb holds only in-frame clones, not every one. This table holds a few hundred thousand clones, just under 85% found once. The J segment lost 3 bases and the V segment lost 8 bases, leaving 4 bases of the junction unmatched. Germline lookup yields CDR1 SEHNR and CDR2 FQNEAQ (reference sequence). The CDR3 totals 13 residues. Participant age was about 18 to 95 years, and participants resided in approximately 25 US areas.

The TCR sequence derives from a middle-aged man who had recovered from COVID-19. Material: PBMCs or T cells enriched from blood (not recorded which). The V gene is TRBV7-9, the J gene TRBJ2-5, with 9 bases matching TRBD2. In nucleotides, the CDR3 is TGTGCCAGCGGAGCTAGCGGGGAAGAGACCCAGTACTTC. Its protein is CASGASGEETQYF.